These 26 T cell receptor beta chains share one sample of origin, sequenced in a study of T cells in Graves' hyperthyroidism and ophthalmopathy. The investigators amplified TCR beta CDR3 regions from RNA transcripts. An initial round of RT-PCR targeting the TCR CDR3 relied on the HTBI primer set. TCRdb redid the calling of the multiplex PCR reads with MiXCR, one entry per CDR3 protein. The sample lists 700,000 or so distinct CDR3 sequences; about 14% were seen once. The sequencing sample was made of blood. These receptors originate from a woman aged 45 to 65 with Graves' ophthalmopathy.

In its sample, this clonotype was seen a few times. The rearrangement uses TRBV19 and TRBJ2-2; 9 nucleotides agree with TRBD1. Germline CDR1 LNHDA, CDR2 SQIVND (reference sequence). Trimming removed 4 bases from V and 5 bases from J; junction bases left unmatched: 11. This CDR3 spans 17 amino acids. CDR3 nucleotide sequence: TGTGCCAGTAGTAACCCGGCAGAACAGGGGGCGACCGGGGAGCTGTTTTTT. Translated: CASSNPAEQGATGELFF.

Notes on this clonotype: Compared with germline, one end of the junction differs, possibly owing to a read error. This chain links TRBV9 with TRBJ2-6, with D perhaps assigned TRBD1 or TRBD2 (5 bases each). Germline-derived CDR1 and CDR2 are SGDLS and YYNGEE. The CDR3 sequence is 13 residues long. The CDR3 DNA reads as TGTGCCAGTCTGTCTCCCGGGGCCAACGTCCTGTCTTTC. The encoded protein is CASLSPGANVLSF.

CDR3 in DNA: TGTGCCAGCAGTTTAATAGACCACCGGGGAGTGCAGTTCTTC. It is translated as CASSLIDHRGVQFF. The rearrangement joins TRBV12-3 or TRBV12-4 to TRBJ2-1; possible D gene TRBD2, 5 bases. There are 14 residues in the CDR3. V shed 2 bases and J shed 12 bases, with 17 bases lying between them.

This clonotype has just a few counts. This chain links TRBV6-1 with TRBJ1-2, with a tentative D call TRBD1 (6 bases). CDR3 length: 15 residues. Per germline, CDR1 MNHNS and CDR2 SASEGT. V lost 7 bases, J lost 5 bases, and 20 bases lay in between. The CDR3 protein is CASNSIRGGSYGYTF. The DNA of the CDR3 is TGTGCCAGCAACTCCATAAGGGGGGGTTCTTATGGCTACACCTTC.

This clonotype has at least ten counts. This chain joins TRBV30 and TRBJ2-2, with D unresolved. CDR1 and CDR2 (germline): GTSNPN, SVGIG (reference sequence). The V end was cut by 2 bases, the J end by 5 bases, with 9 bases between. This CDR3 is built from 13 residues. CDR3 sequence reads: CAWSYRTTGELFF. For the CDR3, the DNA is TGTGCCTGGAGTTACCGGACGACCGGGGAGCTGTTTTTT.

This clonotype has at least ten counts. The rearrangement links TRBV7-2 to TRBJ2-3; TRBD2 agrees at 13 bases. CDR3 length: 17 amino acids. V gave up 2 bases and J gave up 9 bases; unmatched junction bases: 11. The germline V gene has CDR1 SGHTA and CDR2 FQGNSA. CDR3: CASSLSLGTSGITTQYF. As DNA, the CDR3 is TGTGCCAGCAGCTTAAGCTTGGGGACTAGCGGGATTACCACGCAGTATTTT.

In this sample, this clonotype turned up a few times. This rearrangement joins TRBV19 to TRBJ1-3, with D tentatively TRBD1 (5 bases). Trimming removed 2 bases at V and 1 base at J, with 18 bases between. Germline V gene sequence: CDR1 LNHDA, CDR2 SQIVND (reference sequence). The CDR3 sequence is 18 residues long. The DNA for the CDR3 is TGTGCCAGTAGTATACGACGGGACCCGGTTGGGTCTGGAAACACCATATATTTT. Its protein product is CASSIRRDPVGSGNTIYF.

This clonotype was counted ten times or more. The chain carries TRBV2 and TRBJ2-1, with D hard to call. The germline gives CDR1 SNHLY, CDR2 FYNNEI. Trimming cost V 7 bases and J 6 bases, with 13 bases left between them. The CDR3 has 13 amino acids. The CDR3 here is CASIGVAINEQFF. The CDR3 DNA sequence: TGTGCCAGCATTGGGGTGGCGATCAATGAGCAGTTCTTC.

The chain couples TRBV25-1 to TRBJ1-5; no reliable D call. Trimming cost V 1 base and J 9 bases, with 16 bases left between them. This CDR3 region has 15 residues. CDR1 is MGHDK, CDR2 SYGVNS, per germline. In DNA form, the CDR3 reads TGTGCCAGCAGTGAATCCGAATGTGGTATCGGGCCCCAGCATTTT. This sequence encodes CASSESECGIGPQHF.

Ten or more counts support this clonotype. The J gene is TRBJ2-3, the V gene TRBV7-2; D gene ambiguous. Per the germline V gene, CDR1 is SGHTA and CDR2 is FQGNSA. V lost 3 bases and J 5 bases, leaving 9 bases between the germline ends. The CDR3 covers 13 residues. The CDR3 loop is CASSFESRDTQYF. CDR3 nucleotide sequence: TGTGCCAGCAGCTTCGAGTCGAGAGATACGCAGTATTTT. Using reference TRBV7-2 and TRBJ2-3 for the parts outside the CDR3, the full variable domain is GAGVSQSPSNKVTEKGKDVELRCDPISGHTALYWYRQSLGQGLEFLIYFQGNSAPDKSGLPSDRFSAERTGGSVSTLTIQRTQQEDSAVYLCASSFESRDTQYFGPGTRLTVL.

This clonotype was counted only a few times. The genes are TRBV10-1 and TRBJ2-2, with 8 bases that match TRBD2. CDR3 length: 16 residues. The junction had 7 bases not matched to a gene; V was cut back by 3 bases and J by 4 bases. Per the germline V gene, CDR1 is WNHNN and CDR2 is SYGVQD (reference sequence). This CDR3 reads CASSEIWREATGELFF. CDR3 sequence (DNA): TGCGCCAGCAGTGAAATCTGGCGGGAGGCCACCGGGGAGCTGTTTTTT.

This clonotype was recorded many times. The chain uses TRBV6-5 and TRBJ1-3; 8 nucleotides agree with TRBD1. The germline V gene encodes CDR1 MNHEY and CDR2 SVGAGI. V lost 2 bases to trimming and J lost 0 bases; unmatched junction nucleotides: 6. This CDR3 comprises 17 residues. CDR3 loop: CASSYTGTGFSGNTIYF. The CDR3 bases are TGTGCCAGCAGTTACACCGGGACAGGTTTCTCTGGAAACACCATATATTTT.

There are many counts of this clonotype. This chain connects TRBV12-3 or TRBV12-4 to TRBJ2-7; TRBD1 agrees at 7 bases. The CDR3 is 15 residues long. V lost 5 bases to trimming and J lost 3 bases; unmatched junction nucleotides: 10. This chain's CDR3 is CASSPPGTALYEQYF. The CDR3 nucleotides are TGTGCCAGCAGTCCACCCGGGACAGCTCTCTACGAGCAGTACTTC.

This clonotype came up a few times. This chain uses TRBV5-6 with TRBJ1-3; D is unresolved. Trimming removed 4 bases from V and 0 bases from J, with 11 bases in between. CDR3 length: 15 residues. CDR1 is SGHDT, CDR2 YYEEEE, per germline. The CDR3 DNA follows: TGTGCCAGCAGCCCGGAGCGCCTCTCTGGAAACACCATATATTTT. This translates into CASSPERLSGNTIYF.

This clonotype occurred a few times. The chain joins TRBV20-1 to TRBJ2-3; a weak D match, TRBD2 (6 bases). Looked up from germline, CDR1 is DFQATT and CDR2 is SNEGSKA (reference sequence). V lost 0 bases, J lost 1 base, and 11 bases lay in between. The CDR3 loop spans 15 amino acids. The CDR3 loop reads CSARDVTGGTDTQYF. The CDR3 DNA reads as TGCAGTGCTAGAGATGTCACGGGGGGCACAGATACGCAGTATTTT.

This clonotype was recorded at least ten times. The chain has TRBV20-1 and TRBJ2-7; D might be TRBD2 (6 bases). The CDR3 loop spans 12 amino acids. Trimming cost V 1 base and J 5 bases, with 9 bases left between them. CDR1 and CDR2 from the germline V gene are DFQATT and SNEGSKA (reference sequence). For the CDR3, the DNA is TGCAGTGCTAGAGTGGGGGGAGACGAGCAGTACTTC. It is translated as CSARVGGDEQYF.

This clonotype has more than one count but fewer than ten. The J gene is TRBJ1-5, the V gene TRBV6-2 or TRBV6-3; D might be TRBD1 (5 bases). Trimming left V 9 bases short and J 5 bases short, with 14 bases between. Germline V lookup: CDR1 MNHEY, CDR2 SVGEGT. The length of the CDR3 is 13 residues. The CDR3 DNA sequence: TGTGCCAGTAGCACAGGAGGACATCAGCCCCAGCATTTT. It translates to CASSTGGHQPQHF.

This clonotype was seen at least ten times. The V and J genes are TRBV7-3 and TRBJ2-7; 9 bases align to TRBD2. CDR3 size: 16 residues. With V trimmed by 4 bases and J by 3 bases, 10 bases remained unmatched. Germline CDR1 and CDR2: SGHTA and FQGTGA. This CDR3 is CASSYPYEREVYEQYF. The DNA of the CDR3 is TGTGCCAGCAGCTACCCATATGAGCGGGAGGTCTACGAGCAGTACTTC.

This clonotype was detected many times. This chain links TRBV28 with TRBJ1-5; D ambiguous. The germline CDR1 and CDR2 sequences are MDHEN and SYDVKM. The CDR3 is made up of 13 amino acids. Deletions cut 6 bases from V and 4 bases from J, with 10 bases between. The CDR3 DNA sequence: TGTGCCAGCAGCTCAACGAGTAATCAGCCCCAGCATTTT. Translating gives CASSSTSNQPQHF.

Notes on this clonotype: Sequence at one end of the junction differs from germline and may be a read error. The chain carries TRBV12-3 or TRBV12-4 and TRBJ1-1; D not resolved. The CDR3 length is 13 residues. CDR3 DNA: TGTGCCAGCAGTTTAGAGGGCGGCACTGAAGTTTTCTTT. This gives the protein CASSLEGGTEVFF.

This clonotype appeared many times. The chain links TRBV2 to TRBJ2-7, with TRBD1 as a possible D gene (5 bases). Germline loops: CDR1 SNHLY, CDR2 FYNNEI. V was trimmed by 6 bases and J by 4 bases, leaving 13 bases between them. The CDR3 length is 13 residues. CDR3 DNA sequence: TGTGCCAGCAGCTTACCCCAGGGTTACGAGCAGTACTTC. Translated, it gives CASSLPQGYEQYF.

This clonotype appeared many times. The chain carries TRBV27 and TRBJ2-3; TRBD1 agrees at 8 bases. The CDR3 covers 17 residues. Per the germline V gene, CDR1 is MNHEY and CDR2 is SMNVEV (reference sequence). The V gene end was trimmed by 5 bases and the J gene end by 3 bases; junction bases not matched to a gene: 13. The CDR3 is CASSHRRRDRRTDTQYF. CDR3 nucleotide sequence: TGTGCCAGCAGTCACCGACGTCGGGACAGGAGGACAGATACGCAGTATTTT.

The CDR3 DNA reads TGTGCCAGCAGCCCTCTAAGACAGACTACAGATACGCAGTATTTT. Translated: CASSPLRQTTDTQYF. This rearrangement joins TRBV28 to TRBJ2-3; maybe TRBD1 (5 bases). From germline, CDR1 is MDHEN and CDR2 SYDVKM. Deletions cut 6 bases from V and 3 bases from J, with 16 bases between. The CDR3 has 15 amino acids.

This clonotype occurred many times. CDR3 DNA: TGTGCTAGTGGTTGGAGCGGGAGCCCGTACAATGAGCAGTTCTTC. Protein sequence: CASGWSGSPYNEQFF. The rearrangement uses TRBV12-5 and TRBJ2-1; 8 bases are shared with TRBD2. The V segment lost 4 bases and the J segment 4 bases; nucleotides outside the gene matches: 6. The length of the CDR3 is 15 residues. Per the germline V gene, CDR1 is LGHNT and CDR2 is FRNRAP.

This clonotype was seen many times. In DNA, the CDR3 is TGTGCCAGCAGTTTGCGGGGCACCCCCCGCGGGCAGTACTTC. Translated: CASSLRGTPRGQYF. V is TRBV28 and J is TRBJ2-7, with D tentatively TRBD2 (6 bases). This CDR3 region has 14 residues. The V gene's germline CDR1 is MDHEN and CDR2 SYDVKM. V was trimmed by 3 bases and J by 9 bases, leaving 18 bases between them.

This clonotype was detected many times. The chain uses TRBV7-2 and TRBJ2-7; no clear D gene. The CDR3 length is 15 residues. The germline CDR1 and CDR2 sequences are SGHTA and FQGNSA. V was pared by 5 bases and J by 1 base, with 15 bases between. The CDR3 spells CASSPRIVGSYEQYF. The DNA of the CDR3 is TGTGCCAGCAGCCCGCGAATCGTGGGATCCTACGAGCAGTACTTC.